This T cell receptor (beta chain) was recorded in a study of T cell responses to AZD1222 COVID-19 vaccine. Study results and limitations: Possibly, clonal diversity was underestimated; donors were largely white British and included more females. Per reports, nearly half of all spike-specific TCRs target regions that are unmutated in variants. The breadth and depth of Spike-specific TCRs increased once two AZD1222 doses had been given. Dominant at 160-218 and 743-854, vaccine-associated CD4 TCRs also spanned spike.

In germline, CDR1 is MNHNS, CDR2 SASEGT. The CDR3 sequence is 15 residues long. Unmatched junction bases numbered 9, after V lost 5 bases and J lost 8 bases. This clone has only one observation. What it binds is unknown. Clones were read by immunoSEQ multiplex PCR, and TCRdb kept only the in-frame ones, dropping some. The sample includes tens of thousands of clones, approximately 90% of them seen just once. The receptor was isolated from an adult in good health. This chain links TRBV6-1 with TRBJ2-1; 10 positions match TRBD1. The sample was peripheral blood, taken on day 0 of MenACWY control vaccination. The CDR3 spells CASSTPGQGIYEQFF. The CDR3 bases are TGTGCCAGCAGTACCCCGGGACAGGGGATCTATGAGCAGTTCTTC.